A selection of T cell receptor beta chains follows, all from one sample in a study of blood T cell repertoires in COVID-19. The repertoire was sequenced with immunoSEQ multiplex PCR; TCRdb's copy has only in-frame clones and lacks some. The data contain some 250,000 clones, 82% of them singletons. Sample: peripheral blood. The receptors were gathered from a woman younger than 35 with acute or convalescent COVID-19. Each CDR3 is given with its conserved first and last residue.

V gene: TRBV2
J gene: TRBJ1-2
CDR3 protein: CASSEGGRGYGYTF

V gene: TRBV27
J gene: TRBJ2-5
CDR3 protein: CASSYRPLAAWGETQYF

V gene: TRBV5-8
J gene: TRBJ1-1
CDR3 protein: CASSPRRIETEAFF

V gene: TRBV27
J gene: TRBJ1-6
CDR3 protein: CASSQTGGYYNSPLHF

V gene: TRBV11-2
J gene: TRBJ2-7
CDR3 protein: CASSSGGAGGTSYEQYF

V gene: TRBV18
J gene: TRBJ1-3
CDR3 protein: CASSPQGASSGNTIYF

V gene: TRBV7-8
J gene: TRBJ2-7
CDR3 protein: CASTPRGFSSEQYF

V gene: TRBV2
J gene: TRBJ1-4
CDR3 protein: CASRSGTSLLEKLFF

V gene: TRBV14
J gene: TRBJ2-2
CDR3 protein: CASSRTGPGELFF

V gene: TRBV2
J gene: TRBJ2-7
CDR3 protein: CASSDLDGSAYEQYF

V gene: TRBV5-1
J gene: TRBJ1-2
CDR3 protein: CASSSRTGTLNYGYTF

V gene: TRBV5-5
J gene: TRBJ1-5
CDR3 protein: CASSRDSITYSNQPQHF

V gene: TRBV5-1
J gene: TRBJ2-5
CDR3 protein: CASSLGGTTQETQYF

V gene: TRBV7-9
J gene: TRBJ1-2
CDR3 protein: CASSLVSWGQAVYGYTF

V gene: TRBV9
J gene: TRBJ2-1
CDR3 protein: CASSVGGQDYNEQFF

V gene: TRBV18
J gene: TRBJ1-2
CDR3 protein: CASSPLGAGTGEGYTF

V gene: TRBV3-1/TRBV3-2
J gene: TRBJ2-3
CDR3 protein: CASSQRQATDTQYF

V gene: TRBV24-1
J gene: TRBJ1-3
CDR3 protein: CATSDSTGPGNTIYF

V gene: TRBV6-5
J gene: TRBJ2-5
CDR3 protein: CASSQTLASKTQYF

V gene: TRBV7-9
J gene: TRBJ1-4
CDR3 protein: CASSERGLGEKLFF

V gene: TRBV7-4
J gene: TRBJ1-2
CDR3 protein: CASSARTGNGYTF

V gene: TRBV5-1
J gene: TRBJ2-1
CDR3 protein: CASSFGLAGRRLYNEQFF

V gene: TRBV7-8
J gene: TRBJ1-1
CDR3 protein: CASSSQTGYGTEAFF

V gene: TRBV21-1
J gene: TRBJ2-1
CDR3 protein: CASSKDFRGWASGSNEQFF

V gene: TRBV7-9
J gene: TRBJ1-2
CDR3 protein: CASSLLSGTNYGYTF

V gene: TRBV5-1
J gene: TRBJ2-5
CDR3 protein: CASSPTAGEETQYF

V gene: TRBV30
J gene: TRBJ2-5
CDR3 protein: CAWSSYSETQYF

V gene: TRBV11-2
J gene: TRBJ2-5
CDR3 protein: CASSLVGGVRETQYF

V gene: TRBV9
J gene: TRBJ1-3
CDR3 protein: CASSATGLIGNTIYF

V gene: TRBV9
J gene: TRBJ1-2
CDR3 protein: CASGRLTNYGYTF

V gene: TRBV3-1/TRBV3-2
J gene: TRBJ2-1
CDR3 protein: CASSQALAGVSVWNEQFF

V gene: TRBV20-1
J gene: TRBJ2-3
CDR3 protein: CSASPSGRADTQYF

V gene: TRBV5-5
J gene: TRBJ2-1
CDR3 protein: CASSPLAGGRSEQFF

V gene: TRBV7-9
J gene: TRBJ1-2
CDR3 protein: CASSLELLDGYTF

V gene: TRBV2
J gene: TRBJ2-1
CDR3 protein: CAMGWLAGEASNEQFF

V gene: TRBV19
J gene: TRBJ2-1
CDR3 protein: CASSIGWRESDNEQFF

V gene: TRBV21-1
J gene: TRBJ2-7
CDR3 protein: CASSNPDRGWDEQYF

V gene: TRBV4-2
J gene: TRBJ2-3
CDR3 protein: CASSQDRQGADTQYF

V gene: TRBV18
J gene: TRBJ1-6
CDR3 protein: CASSIHTVTGTGVSPLHF

V gene: TRBV3-1/TRBV3-2
J gene: TRBJ2-5
CDR3 protein: CASSRGTSGRWGRETQYF

V gene: TRBV6-5
J gene: TRBJ2-1
CDR3 protein: CASSYPNRGKQFF

V gene: TRBV24-1
J gene: TRBJ2-5
CDR3 protein: CATKPGLQETQYF

V gene: TRBV30
J gene: TRBJ2-5
CDR3 protein: CATRKGQGAAETQYF

V gene: TRBV18
J gene: TRBJ2-7
CDR3 protein: CASSPHPPSGRAPEQYF

V gene: TRBV7-6
J gene: TRBJ2-3
CDR3 protein: CASSKDPGPRGTDTQYF

V gene: TRBV19
J gene: TRBJ1-5
CDR3 protein: CASSIKWTGGNQPQHF

V gene: TRBV6-5
J gene: TRBJ1-1
CDR3 protein: CASPPRGQRGAEAFF

V gene: TRBV7-2
J gene: TRBJ1-2
CDR3 protein: CASSLGTVGARDYGYTF

V gene: TRBV11-1
J gene: TRBJ2-5
CDR3 protein: CASSFRDSGLWAQYF

V gene: TRBV7-2
J gene: TRBJ1-2
CDR3 protein: CASSLDGGGGYTF

V gene: TRBV6-2/TRBV6-3
J gene: TRBJ2-3
CDR3 protein: CASSYRGLAGWDTQYF

V gene: TRBV28
J gene: TRBJ1-1
CDR3 protein: CASTEGTGTTPEAFF

V gene: TRBV2
J gene: TRBJ2-1
CDR3 protein: CASSLRTSVYNEQFF

V gene: TRBV7-9
J gene: TRBJ2-7
CDR3 protein: CASSLEILETNAYEQYF